This is a list of T cell receptor beta chains from one sample in a study of neurological immune-mediated disorders. Each CDR3 protein gets one entry after TCRdb re-called the 5' RACE reads with MiXCR. The sample holds 50,000 to 60,000 distinct CDR3 sequences, over 3.5% seen once. Source material: CD4+ T cells from blood. These receptors were taken from a middle-aged woman with multiple sclerosis. Each CDR3 is given with its conserved first and last residue. A D gene is named only where the DNA matches it firmly. The size entry is marked missing in some rows and otherwise reads once, few, many or a size class.

v_call: TRBV5-1
d_call: TRBD2
j_call: TRBJ2-2
clone_size: many
cdr3_aa: CASSFGLAGKYTGELFF
cdr3_nt: TGCGCCAGCAGCTTCGGACTAGCGGGGAAATACACCGGGGAGCTGTTTTTT

v_call: TRBV7-8
d_call: -
j_call: TRBJ2-1
clone_size: many
cdr3_aa: CASSLNYNEQFF
cdr3_nt: TGTGCCAGCAGCTTAAACTACAATGAGCAGTTCTTC

v_call: TRBV5-1
d_call: -
j_call: TRBJ1-6
clone_size: many
cdr3_aa: CASSLGHPNNSPLHF
cdr3_nt: TGCGCCAGCAGCTTGGGCCACCCGAATAATTCACCCCTCCACTTT

v_call: TRBV27
d_call: -
j_call: TRBJ2-6
clone_size: many
cdr3_aa: CASSSPDSGANVLTF
cdr3_nt: TGTGCCAGCAGTTCTCCGGACTCTGGGGCCAACGTCCTGACTTTC

v_call: TRBV5-1
d_call: TRBD2
j_call: TRBJ2-1
clone_size: many
cdr3_aa: CASSLGLTSGGASGEQFF
cdr3_nt: TGCGCCAGCAGCTTGGGCCTAACTAGCGGGGGGGCCTCTGGTGAGCAGTTCTTC

v_call: TRBV10-1
d_call: -
j_call: TRBJ1-1
clone_size: many
cdr3_aa: CASSDNGNTEAFF
cdr3_nt: TGCGCCAGCAGTGATAACGGAAACACTGAAGCTTTCTTT

v_call: TRBV27
d_call: -
j_call: TRBJ2-3
clone_size: many
cdr3_aa: CASSLLGGTDTQYF
cdr3_nt: TGTGCCAGCAGTTTATTGGGGGGCACAGATACGCAGTATTTT

v_call: TRBV19
d_call: TRBD1
j_call: TRBJ2-7
clone_size: many
cdr3_aa: CASGQGHEQYF
cdr3_nt: TGTGCCAGCGGACAGGGCCACGAGCAGTACTTC

v_call: TRBV10-3
d_call: -
j_call: TRBJ1-1
clone_size: many
cdr3_aa: CAISDRGKGEAFF
cdr3_nt: TGTGCCATCAGTGACCGGGGAAAGGGTGAAGCTTTCTTT

v_call: TRBV10-3
d_call: -
j_call: TRBJ1-5
clone_size: many
cdr3_aa: CAIKNWENQPQHF
cdr3_nt: TGTGCCATAAAAAACTGGGAAAATCAGCCCCAGCATTTT

v_call: TRBV5-1
d_call: TRBD2
j_call: TRBJ2-7
clone_size: many
cdr3_aa: CASRYGVAGPYEQYF
cdr3_nt: TGCGCCAGCAGATATGGGGTAGCGGGGCCCTACGAGCAGTACTTC

v_call: TRBV29-1
d_call: -
j_call: TRBJ1-1
clone_size: once
cdr3_aa: CSVPAGDSPFF
cdr3_nt: TGCAGCGTCCCCGCTGGGGATAGTCCTTTCTTT

v_call: TRBV20-1
d_call: TRBD1
j_call: TRBJ1-4
clone_size: many
cdr3_aa: CSARVQGNTNEKLFF
cdr3_nt: TGCAGTGCTAGAGTACAGGGGAATACTAATGAAAAACTGTTTTTT

v_call: TRBV29-1
d_call: -
j_call: TRBJ1-2
clone_size: many
cdr3_aa: CSVEASASYTF
cdr3_nt: TGCAGCGTTGAAGCCTCAGCAAGCTACACCTTC

v_call: TRBV11-2
d_call: TRBD2
j_call: TRBJ2-7
clone_size: many
cdr3_aa: CASSSPGGSPREQYF
cdr3_nt: TGTGCCAGCAGCTCCCCCGGGGGGTCCCCCCGCGAGCAGTACTTC

v_call: TRBV11-2
d_call: -
j_call: TRBJ2-1
clone_size: many
cdr3_aa: CASSLGGAPSYNEQFF
cdr3_nt: TGTGCCAGCAGCTTAGGGGGGGCACCCTCCTACAATGAGCAGTTCTTC

v_call: TRBV20-1
d_call: -
j_call: TRBJ2-3
clone_size: many
cdr3_aa: CSARLRRARTDTQYF
cdr3_nt: TGCAGTGCTAGACTTAGGAGGGCCAGGACAGATACGCAGTATTTT

v_call: TRBV4-2
d_call: TRBD1
j_call: TRBJ2-6
clone_size: many
cdr3_aa: CASSPGGGLSGANVLTF
cdr3_nt: TGTGCCAGCAGCCCAGGGGGCGGCCTCTCTGGGGCCAACGTCCTGACTTTC

v_call: TRBV6-5
d_call: -
j_call: TRBJ2-5
clone_size: many
cdr3_aa: CASKQGGHPRETQYF
cdr3_nt: TGTGCCAGCAAACAGGGAGGGCATCCGCGAGAGACCCAGTACTTC

v_call: TRBV6-2/TRBV6-3
d_call: -
j_call: TRBJ1-1
clone_size: many
cdr3_aa: CASSRRPPEAFF
cdr3_nt: TGTGCCAGCAGTCGCCGGCCCCCTGAAGCTTTCTTT

v_call: TRBV12-5
d_call: -
j_call: TRBJ1-1
clone_size: many
cdr3_aa: CASGLVLRPMNTEAFF
cdr3_nt: TGTGCTAGTGGTTTGGTACTTAGACCTATGAACACTGAAGCTTTCTTT

v_call: TRBV7-8
d_call: -
j_call: TRBJ1-2
clone_size: many
cdr3_aa: CASSLARTGGYGYTF
cdr3_nt: TGTGCCAGCAGCTTAGCGAGGACCGGGGGATATGGCTACACCTTC

v_call: TRBV20-1
d_call: -
j_call: TRBJ1-6
clone_size: many
cdr3_aa: CSASRGNNSPLHF
cdr3_nt: TGCAGTGCTAGTAGGGGAAATAATTCACCCCTCCACTTT

v_call: TRBV7-9
d_call: -
j_call: TRBJ2-6
clone_size: many
cdr3_aa: CASSPPGAAGANVLTF
cdr3_nt: TGTGCCAGCAGCCCCCCTGGCGCCGCCGGGGCCAACGTCCTGACTTTC

v_call: TRBV9
d_call: -
j_call: TRBJ2-2
clone_size: many
cdr3_aa: CASSVGTFNTGELFF
cdr3_nt: TGTGCCAGCAGCGTCGGGACTTTTAACACCGGGGAGCTGTTTTTT

v_call: TRBV9
d_call: TRBD2
j_call: TRBJ2-3
clone_size: many
cdr3_aa: CASSPHRLAGADTQYF
cdr3_nt: TGTGCCAGCAGCCCCCACCGACTAGCGGGTGCAGATACGCAGTATTTT

v_call: TRBV3-1
d_call: -
j_call: TRBJ1-1
clone_size: many
cdr3_aa: CASSQEGGNTEAFF
cdr3_nt: TGTGCCAGCAGCCAAGAGGGCGGGAACACTGAAGCTTTCTTT

v_call: TRBV29-1
d_call: -
j_call: TRBJ2-1
clone_size: many
cdr3_aa: CSVEEGTGKIDEQFF
cdr3_nt: TGCAGCGTTGAAGAGGGGACCGGGAAGATCGATGAGCAGTTCTTC

v_call: TRBV5-6
d_call: -
j_call: TRBJ1-1
clone_size: few
cdr3_aa: CASSWQGGTEAFF
cdr3_nt: TGTGCCAGCAGCTGGCAAGGCGGTACTGAAGCTTTCTTT

v_call: TRBV7-2
d_call: -
j_call: TRBJ2-5
clone_size: many
cdr3_aa: CASSKMGAQETQYF
cdr3_nt: TGTGCCAGCAGCAAAATGGGGGCGCAAGAGACCCAGTACTTC

v_call: TRBV3-1
d_call: TRBD1
j_call: TRBJ2-4
clone_size: few
cdr3_aa: CASSPTDRGNIQYF
cdr3_nt: TGTGCCAGCAGCCCTACGGACAGGGGAAACATTCAGTACTTC

v_call: TRBV20-1
d_call: -
j_call: TRBJ1-5
clone_size: many
cdr3_aa: CSATNSNQPQHF
cdr3_nt: TGCAGTGCTACTAATAGCAATCAGCCCCAGCATTTT

v_call: TRBV20-1
d_call: TRBD1
j_call: TRBJ1-5
clone_size: many
cdr3_aa: CSARFPGQDSNQPQHF
cdr3_nt: TGCAGTGCTAGATTCCCGGGACAGGATAGCAATCAGCCCCAGCATTTT

v_call: TRBV20-1
d_call: TRBD2
j_call: TRBJ2-2
clone_size: many
cdr3_aa: CSARDSGRPDGELFF
cdr3_nt: TGCAGTGCTAGAGATAGCGGGCGGCCCGACGGGGAGCTGTTTTTT

v_call: TRBV4-1
d_call: TRBD1
j_call: TRBJ1-6
clone_size: many
cdr3_aa: CASSQRTGQDNSPLHF
cdr3_nt: TGCGCCAGCAGCCAAAGGACAGGGCAGGATAATTCACCCCTCCACTTT

v_call: TRBV4-1
d_call: -
j_call: TRBJ1-1
clone_size: many
cdr3_aa: CASSQAPMFANTEAFF
cdr3_nt: TGCGCCAGCAGCCAAGCCCCCATGTTTGCGAACACTGAAGCTTTCTTT

v_call: TRBV20-1
d_call: -
j_call: TRBJ2-2
clone_size: many
cdr3_aa: CSAKYSSNTGELFF
cdr3_nt: TGCAGTGCCAAATACAGCTCGAACACCGGGGAGCTGTTTTTT

v_call: TRBV11-3
d_call: TRBD2
j_call: TRBJ2-1
clone_size: many
cdr3_aa: CASSARTSGGRGGYREQFF
cdr3_nt: TGTGCCAGCAGCGCCCGGACTAGCGGGGGCCGGGGTGGGTATAGGGAGCAGTTCTTC

v_call: TRBV5-1
d_call: -
j_call: TRBJ1-1
clone_size: many
cdr3_aa: CASSLGGRWNTEAFF
cdr3_nt: TGCGCCAGCAGCTTGGGGGGGCGATGGAACACTGAAGCTTTCTTT

v_call: TRBV24-1
d_call: TRBD1
j_call: TRBJ2-1
clone_size: many
cdr3_aa: CATSKTGTDEQFF
cdr3_nt: TGTGCCACCAGTAAGACAGGGACGGATGAGCAGTTCTTC

v_call: TRBV4-1
d_call: TRBD1
j_call: TRBJ1-2
clone_size: many
cdr3_aa: CASSHGQGYGYTF
cdr3_nt: TGCGCCAGCAGCCACGGACAGGGGTATGGCTACACCTTC

v_call: TRBV10-3
d_call: TRBD2
j_call: TRBJ2-5
clone_size: many
cdr3_aa: CAISETGTSGGRETQYF
cdr3_nt: TGTGCCATCAGTGAGACCGGGACTAGCGGGGGTCGTGAGACCCAGTACTTC

v_call: TRBV12-5
d_call: -
j_call: TRBJ1-5
clone_size: many
cdr3_aa: CASGLAGLPRPQHF
cdr3_nt: TGTGCTAGTGGTTTGGCAGGCCTACCTCGGCCCCAGCATTTT

v_call: TRBV9
d_call: -
j_call: TRBJ1-2
clone_size: -
cdr3_aa: CASSAGLTLPFGRYTF
cdr3_nt: TGTGCCAGCAGCGCGGGATTGACATTGCCCTTCGGACGCTACACCTTC

v_call: TRBV10-2
d_call: -
j_call: TRBJ2-7
clone_size: -
cdr3_aa: CASSGTFPGEQYF
cdr3_nt: TGCGCCAGCAGTGGTACATTCCCCGGCGAGCAGTACTTC

v_call: TRBV27
d_call: -
j_call: TRBJ2-1
clone_size: many
cdr3_aa: CASSFDRNYNEQFF
cdr3_nt: TGTGCCAGCAGTTTTGACAGGAACTACAATGAGCAGTTCTTC

v_call: TRBV14
d_call: -
j_call: TRBJ1-6
clone_size: many
cdr3_aa: CASSQRGGNSPLHF
cdr3_nt: TGTGCCAGCAGCCAACGGGGGGGTAATTCACCCCTCCACTTT

v_call: TRBV9
d_call: -
j_call: TRBJ2-3
clone_size: many
cdr3_aa: CASSVGGAASDTQYF
cdr3_nt: TGTGCCAGCAGCGTAGGGGGGGCAGCGTCAGATACGCAGTATTTT

v_call: TRBV10-3
d_call: -
j_call: TRBJ2-7
clone_size: many
cdr3_aa: CAISESHEQYF
cdr3_nt: TGTGCCATCAGTGAGTCTCACGAGCAGTACTTC

v_call: TRBV5-1
d_call: TRBD1
j_call: TRBJ2-5
clone_size: many
cdr3_aa: CASSLGTAQETQYF
cdr3_nt: TGCGCCAGCAGCCTCGGGACAGCCCAAGAGACCCAGTACTTC

v_call: TRBV6-5
d_call: -
j_call: TRBJ1-1
clone_size: many
cdr3_aa: CASRHSKEGTEAFF
cdr3_nt: TGTGCCAGCAGACACAGTAAAGAGGGCACTGAAGCTTTCTTT